The present TCR beta chain was sequenced within a study of human T cells and chemical hapten exposure listed by TCRdb under 2021. Looking at the study overall: For sensitization, 2% DPC in acetone was applied to a roughly 2 cm by roughly 2 cm area of upper inner arm skin. Most of the patients in the cohort were female, and the cohort covered alopecia areata with under or over 50% scalp involvement, alopecia totalis and alopecia universalis. About 27 alopecia patients gave blood for TCR sequencing at one to four time points (pre-sensitization, 2, 6 and 24 weeks). The libraries were sequenced as a pool, and the TCR yield per sample differed mostly because of small variations in library volumes within the pool. Blood samples were taken from patients before sensitization (week 0) and at 2, 6 and about 24 weeks after DPC sensitization. Weekly therapeutic DPC doses were additionally applied to the scalp of patients throughout the approximately 24-week study period. Peripheral blood TCR repertoire changes were tracked in vivo in alopecia patients during primary and secondary sensitization to the hapten diphenylcyclopropenone (DPC). Patch tests used Finn chambers with 0.01% DPC on the upper back, scored after 6 days by International Contact Dermatitis Research Group standards.

CDR1 and CDR2 were assigned from the germline V gene (reference sequence) as DFQATT and SNEGSKA. Trimming takes 5 bases off V and 4 bases off J; junction bases not matched to a gene: 4. From the cysteine up to the phenylalanine, the CDR3 has a length of 13 residues. Left in the record is the CDR3 DNA by itself, 39 bases read in frame from the first base. The time point label here, explained by the study, means: pre-sensitization, week 0. The treatment or condition tag for this specimen amounts to: therapeutic diphenylcyclopropenone sensitization with weekly scalp DPC. Blood at each patch-test visit was drawn before the patch test was applied. Patients were considered eligible if aged 18 to 70, diagnosed with alopecia and deemed suitable for DPC therapy, and patients were excluded if pregnant. Total RNA was extracted from unfractionated whole blood that had been collected in Tempus Blood RNA tubes.

The method was RACE. The instrument was a NextSeq 500. During library preparation, unique molecular identifiers were attached to individual cDNA molecules so that TCRs could be counted quantitatively and reproducibly. From each blood RNA sample, both TCR alpha and TCR beta chains were sequenced. The paper's processing steps were these. A median of around 96,000 TCRs per sample was observed, with a range of 23,224 to 690,600. V, J and CDR3 annotation of the TCR reads was performed with the Decombinator software suite. Every sample was subsampled to the same number of TCRs (28,000) for the PS versus PT1 abundance plots. TCRs were defined as expanded if absent before sensitization and observed at least eight times at the 2-week time point. TCRdb trimmed public reads at Q25 via fastp, called clones via MiXCR and kept in-frame beta chains. One record per CDR3 amino acid sequence lists the most common genes and DNA. TCRdb, rather than the study authors, made the V and J calls. The sample table shows approximately 260,000 distinct CDR3 sequences, and approximately 7.5% are seen once. The leading ten clones occupy about 1.1% of the sample.

Here is what the overall study found, with its caveats: Compared with pre-sensitization or healthy control sets, expanded TCRs formed significantly more large CDR3 similarity clusters, which is consistent with antigen-driven responses. Patch test score was positively correlated with the number of PT1 expanded TCRs, with significance at thresholds 8, 16 and 32 but not at 4. All patients had alopecia, a presumed autoimmune disease, so their immune response might differ from that of healthy individuals. After repeated subsampling, the strength of the expansion versus patch-test correlation and the threshold at which it became significant changed. DPC sensitization did not change how many TCRs were above 1 in 1000 frequency, and no evidence was found of alterations in global repertoire structure.

This clonotype was seen only a few times. Its target antigen remains unknown. Within one base of it there is no much larger clone, and no base qualities were kept. The material was whole blood, obtained in connection with sensitization to the hapten diphenylcyclopropenone (DPC). This TCR was sampled from a man aged 18 to 30 with alopecia areata. Some clones in this sample may be carry-over from other donors' samples. The V gene is TRBV20-1 and the J gene is TRBJ1-4; 7 central nucleotides agree with TRBD1. The sequenced DNA is TGCAGTGCTCCCGGACAGGTTAATGAAAAACTGTTTTTT. It translates to CSAPGQVNEKLFF.